Presented here are 2 T cell receptor beta chains from one specimen sequenced in a study of blood T cell repertoires in COVID-19. Clones were read by immunoSEQ multiplex PCR, and TCRdb kept only the in-frame ones, dropping some. Of fewer than 200,000 clones in the sample, 82% are singletons; the top ten hold less than 5.5%. Sequenced material: PBMCs or T cells enriched from blood (not recorded which). The receptors were sampled from a woman between 55 and 75 years old with acute COVID-19.

This clone was seen only a few times. The chain is built from TRBV4-1 and TRBJ1-2; the D is unclear. CDR3 length: 14 amino acids. The germline CDR1 and CDR2 sequences are MGHRA and YSYEKL. The V and J ends lost 0 bases and 8 bases respectively, with 13 bases between them. DNA for the CDR3: TGCGCCAGCAGCCAAGATTCCCGGAACGGGGGCTACACCTTC. This codes for CASSQDSRNGGYTF.

This clone was recorded a few times. J is TRBJ2-3 and V is TRBV4-3; TRBD1 matches at 9 bases. J lost 2 bases, V lost 2 bases, and 5 bases had no gene match. Germline CDR1 LGHNA, CDR2 YSLEER. This CDR3 comprises 16 residues. Here the CDR3 DNA reads TGCGCCAGCAGCCAACATCGGGACAGGGTCACAGATACGCAGTATTTT. As protein: CASSQHRDRVTDTQYF.